The clone carrying this T cell receptor (beta chain) was seen many times. The data stem from a study of molecular identifiers for immune sequencing clone quantification. TCRdb processed the PCR reads anew with MiXCR; each CDR3 protein has one entry. The sample carries some 100,000 distinct CDR3 sequences, under 20% recorded once. V shed 4 bases, J shed 5 bases, and the junction held 10 bases outside the gene matches. Germline CDR1 KGHDR, CDR2 SFDVKD. CDR3 length equals 17 residues. The TCR was taken from a human donor in good health. Some libraries in this study had Jurkat cell RNA spiked in. The chain recombines TRBV24-1 with TRBJ2-2; 9 positions match TRBD1. The sequenced sample was naive CD8+ T cells from blood, with Jurkat cell RNA spiked in. Noted subset: FACS-sorted CD8+CD4-CCR7+CD45RA+ naive T cells. The CDR3 protein is CATSEPGTGSSTGELFF. The CDR3 region has the DNA TGTGCCACCAGTGAGCCGGGGACAGGGTCATCAACCGGGGAGCTGTTTTTT.